This T cell receptor beta chain was found in a study of cytomegalovirus exposure and HLA in healthy donors. Both 60 Vbeta primers and 13 Jbeta primers went into the PCR. The protocol was immunoSEQ multiplex PCR, while the TCRdb copy is restricted to in-frame clones and leaves out a portion. The table includes approximately 240,000 clones, about 80% detected once. A single count supports this clone. This CDR3 has 16 amino acids. The TCR comes from a woman in her thirties or forties in good health and CMV-seronegative. Sequencing was done on a sample of PBMCs. V and J are TRBV21-1 and TRBJ1-5; the D call TRBD1 from the table was never checked on the DNA. TRBV21-1 constitutes a pseudogene. The DNA of the CDR3 is TGTGCCAGCCTCGTGGGGGACAGGGGCTGGAGTAAGCCCCAGCATTTT. As protein: CASLVGDRGWSKPQHF.